Listed below are T cell receptor beta chains from one sample, sequenced in a study of beta chain features in type 1 diabetes. Data came from immunoSEQ multiplex PCR; TCRdb stores just in-frame clones and leaves some out. The sample carries 300,000 to 350,000 clones, around 8% recorded once. The sequenced sample was central memory CD4+ T cells from blood. The receptors stem from a woman aged 18-29 years in good health. CDR3s include the opening cysteine and the closing phenylalanine or tryptophan. The order of the fields is D gene, J gene, V gene, clone size, CDR3 DNA, CDR3 protein. A D gene is named only where the DNA matches it firmly. Not all rows give a size; the values are once, few, many and, for expanded clones, a class.

TRBD2 TRBJ2-7 TRBV7-2 . TGTGCCAGCAGCTCCGTCGGTAGCGGGAGGGGGAGCTCCTACGAGCAGTACTTC CASSSVGSGRGSSYEQYF
. TRBJ2-2 TRBV6-5 . TGTGCCAGCAGTGGCGTCGGGGAGCTGTTTTTT CASSGVGELFF
. TRBJ1-1 TRBV20-1 . TGCAGTGCTACGGGGGGCACTGAAGCTTTCTTT CSATGGTEAFF
. TRBJ1-2 TRBV13 . TGTGCCAGCAGCTTAGGGTCCTATGGCTACACCTTC CASSLGSYGYTF
TRBD2 TRBJ2-7 TRBV6-5 few TGTGCCAGCAGCCGACTAGCGGGGGCCTACGAGCAGTACTTC CASSRLAGAYEQYF
TRBD1 TRBJ2-3 TRBV19 many TGTGCCACCAACGGACAGGGGACAGATACGCAGTATTTT CATNGQGTDTQYF
TRBD1 TRBJ2-2 TRBV23-1 few TGCGCCAGCAGTCAATCTATCGGGACAGGGAATCCGAACACCGGGGAGCTGTTTTTT CASSQSIGTGNPNTGELFF
TRBD1 TRBJ2-5 TRBV9 . TGTGCCAGCACCATGGGACAGGGGCAAGAGACCCAGTACTTC CASTMGQGQETQYF
. TRBJ1-1 TRBV7-9 few TGTGCCAGCAGCTTAGACAGGTCGTCCACTGAAGCTTTCTTT CASSLDRSSTEAFF
TRBD2 TRBJ2-1 TRBV2 few TGTGCCAGCAGTGAAGAGCGGGGCCCCTACAATGAGCAGTTCTTC CASSEERGPYNEQFF
TRBD2 TRBJ2-5 TRBV28 few TGTGCCAGCAGGGGAGGGCGGGAGTCATTCCGGACCCAGTACTTC CASRGGRESFRTQYF
. TRBJ1-1 TRBV7-2 . TGTGCCAGCAGCTTAGGGACGCACACTGAAGCTTTCTTT CASSLGTHTEAFF
. TRBJ2-7 TRBV13 . TGTGCCAGCAGCTTAGGCCTACAGGGGAGGTACGAGCAGTACTTC CASSLGLQGRYEQYF
TRBD1 TRBJ1-5 TRBV5-1 few TGCGCCAGCAGCGAGGGACAGGGGACTCAGCCCCAGCATTTT CASSEGQGTQPQHF